A single sample gave rise to the 5 T cell receptor beta chains below, sequenced in a study of identical twins. Each CDR3 protein gets one entry after TCRdb re-called the 5' RACE reads with MiXCR. The sample records hundreds of thousands of distinct CDR3 sequences, 8.6% being singletons. These data were also reused for a study on yellow fever vaccine responses in identical twins.

Sequenced material: PBMCs. The receptor set was obtained from a woman younger than 30 in good health.

The chain is built from TRBV7-6 and TRBJ2-1, with D tentatively TRBD1 or TRBD2 (5 bases each). CDR3 length equals 16 residues. Trimming shortened V by 5 bases and J by 0 bases, and 14 bases separated the two germline ends. Germline lookup yields CDR1 SGHVS and CDR2 FNYEAQ. CDR3 in amino acids: CASSPPRAGSYNEQFF. In DNA form, the CDR3 reads TGTGCCAGCAGCCCCCCCAGGGCGGGCTCCTACAATGAGCAGTTCTTC.

This clonotype was found a few times. The chain links TRBV27 to TRBJ2-2; TRBD1 aligns across 8 bases. The CDR3 has 15 amino acids. Trimming took 5 bases from V and 1 from J; bases not matched to a gene: 3. The germline gives CDR1 MNHEY, CDR2 SMNVEV (reference sequence). CDR3 DNA: TGTGCCAGCAGTGGGACAGGAGTGAACACCGGGGAGCTGTTTTTT. Its translation is CASSGTGVNTGELFF.

J is TRBJ2-7 and V is TRBV27; D may be TRBD1 (7 bases). Germline lookup yields CDR1 MNHEY and CDR2 SMNVEV (reference sequence). The CDR3 sequence is 15 residues long. V lost 7 bases, J lost 3 bases, and 19 bases lay in between. The CDR3 region is CASTLRRGHNYEQYF. The CDR3 DNA sequence: TGTGCCAGCACACTCCGGAGGGGGCACAACTACGAGCAGTACTTC.

The chain joins TRBV20-1 to TRBJ2-3, with TRBD2 matching over 7 bases. Germline V gene sequence: CDR1 DFQATT, CDR2 SNEGSKA (reference sequence). V shed 2 bases and J 2 bases; nucleotides not matched to a gene: 7. The CDR3 is 15 residues long. The CDR3, as DNA: TGCAGTGCTAGAACCGGGACTACCTTCACAGATACGCAGTATTTT. It codes for CSARTGTTFTDTQYF.

The CDR3 DNA reads as TGTGCCAGCAGATCAGGGTTGAGCAATCAGCCCCAGCATTTT. This translates into CASRSGLSNQPQHF. The chain uses TRBV12-3 or TRBV12-4 and TRBJ1-5; D may be TRBD1 (5 bases). The CDR3 totals 14 residues. Between the trimmed V and J ends, which lost 6 bases and 1 base, there was a span of 10 bases.